Reported below is one TCR beta chain. Antigen: not known. The data were obtained in a study of cytomegalovirus exposure and HLA in healthy donors. The overall study: An early release of data contained roughly 90 million unique TCRs, which came from HLA-typed donors.

In the PCR, 60 Vbeta and 13 Jbeta primers were used. Using immunoSEQ multiplex PCR, the repertoire was profiled, and TCRdb retains in-frame clones only, with some absent. The data show 200,000 to 250,000 clones, with around 83% seen just once and roughly 1.5% held by the top ten. Overall study results and limits: An analysis that was carried out later associated some 17,000 TCR beta sequences with HLA alleles at 0.05 false discovery rate. The productive fraction for most TCR beta V segments was about 90% or about 30% in an earlier analysis. The authors judged a highly shared variant cluster likely a sequencing artifact.

CDR3 length equals 13 residues. The V gene lost 5 bases and the J gene lost 5 bases, with 13 bases spanning the gap. Germline CDR1 and CDR2: SGHRS and YFSETQ. J is TRBJ1-2 and V is TRBV5-1; possible D gene TRBD1, 5 bases. The sequenced sample was PBMCs. The sequence was collected from a girl aged 5 to 17 in good health and CMV-seronegative. CDR3 bases: TGCGCCAGCAGGGGGGGAACCTCATATGGCTACACCTTC. The encoded protein is CASRGGTSYGYTF.